The rows below give T cell receptor beta chains drawn from one sample of a study of shared clonotypes between healthy human individuals. Generated by immunoSEQ multiplex PCR, the TCRdb table keeps only in-frame clones and is missing some. The sample gives about 1 million clones, about 75% of which show up once; around 1.5% is in the top ten. The sequencing input was memory CD4+ T cells sorted from blood. The source of these receptors is a man younger than 35 in good health. The CDR3 runs from the conserved cysteine through the conserved F or W. Fields, in order: D gene, clone size, V gene, J gene, CDR3 DNA, CDR3 protein. D genes are given only for firm matches. Clone sizes are given selectively: once, few, many, or a class where the clone is expanded.

d_gene: -
abundance: -
v_gene: TRBV6-1
j_gene: TRBJ1-3
CDR3nt: TGTGCCAGCAAATTAGATCGGATCTCTGGAAACACCATATATTTT
CDR3aa: CASKLDRISGNTIYF

d_gene: TRBD1
abundance: -
v_gene: TRBV15
j_gene: TRBJ1-5
CDR3nt: TGTGCCACCAAGCCAGGGGGCCTCAATCAGCCCCAGCATTTT
CDR3aa: CATKPGGLNQPQHF

d_gene: -
abundance: -
v_gene: TRBV7-2
j_gene: TRBJ1-1
CDR3nt: TGTGCCAGCAGCTTCTCCCCCTTACTTAACACTGAAGCTTTCTTT
CDR3aa: CASSFSPLLNTEAFF

d_gene: -
abundance: -
v_gene: TRBV4-3
j_gene: TRBJ2-4
CDR3nt: TGCGCCAGCAGCCAAGGGGGCTGGGCAGTTGACAAAAACATTCAGTACTTC
CDR3aa: CASSQGGWAVDKNIQYF

d_gene: -
abundance: -
v_gene: TRBV7-7
j_gene: TRBJ1-1
CDR3nt: TGTGCTAGCAGCCTAGGACAGAACACTGAAGCTTTCTTT
CDR3aa: CASSLGQNTEAFF

d_gene: -
abundance: -
v_gene: TRBV28
j_gene: TRBJ1-2
CDR3nt: TGTGCCAGCAGTTTATGGGGGGCTAGTTATGGCTACACCTTC
CDR3aa: CASSLWGASYGYTF

d_gene: -
abundance: -
v_gene: TRBV7-6
j_gene: TRBJ2-7
CDR3nt: TGTGCCAGCAGCTCACATATGGGACCCTACGAGCAGTACTTC
CDR3aa: CASSSHMGPYEQYF

d_gene: -
abundance: many
v_gene: TRBV30
j_gene: TRBJ1-2
CDR3nt: TGTGCCTGGACCCCCAAATCGAATCGGTATGGCTACACCTTC
CDR3aa: CAWTPKSNRYGYTF

d_gene: -
abundance: -
v_gene: TRBV11-2
j_gene: TRBJ1-4
CDR3nt: TGTGCCAGCAGCCCCCCGGGACAATCGCAAAAACTGTTTTTT
CDR3aa: CASSPPGQSQKLFF

d_gene: -
abundance: -
v_gene: TRBV19
j_gene: TRBJ1-2
CDR3nt: TGTGCCAGTAAGGAACAGGGAAAACCCTATGGCTACACCTTC
CDR3aa: CASKEQGKPYGYTF

d_gene: TRBD1
abundance: -
v_gene: TRBV10-2
j_gene: TRBJ2-5
CDR3nt: TGCGCCAGCAGTTCCGGGACAGGGAGCCAAGAGACCCAGTACTTC
CDR3aa: CASSSGTGSQETQYF

d_gene: -
abundance: -
v_gene: TRBV18
j_gene: TRBJ2-1
CDR3nt: TGTGCCAGCTCACCACTGGAGGGGACGTCCAATGAGCAGTTCTTC
CDR3aa: CASSPLEGTSNEQFF

d_gene: TRBD1
abundance: many
v_gene: TRBV6-1
j_gene: TRBJ2-5
CDR3nt: TGTGCCAGCAGTACCGACAGGGGGCGAGGAGAGACCCAGTACTTC
CDR3aa: CASSTDRGRGETQYF

d_gene: TRBD1
abundance: once
v_gene: TRBV7-8
j_gene: TRBJ2-7
CDR3nt: TGTGCCAGCAGACAGGGGAAGAGCTACGAGCAGTACTTC
CDR3aa: CASRQGKSYEQYF

d_gene: -
abundance: -
v_gene: TRBV5-1
j_gene: TRBJ2-7
CDR3nt: TGCGCCAGCAGCCTGATGGACGGGTACGAGCAGTACTTC
CDR3aa: CASSLMDGYEQYF

d_gene: TRBD2
abundance: -
v_gene: TRBV6-4
j_gene: TRBJ2-3
CDR3nt: TGTGCCAGCAGTGAAGGCGGGGGGGACACAGATACGCAGTATTTT
CDR3aa: CASSEGGGDTDTQYF

d_gene: TRBD2
abundance: -
v_gene: TRBV5-1
j_gene: TRBJ2-1
CDR3nt: TGCGCCAGCAGCTTGGGCGGCGGGAGCTCAAATGAGCAGTTCTTC
CDR3aa: CASSLGGGSSNEQFF

d_gene: TRBD1
abundance: -
v_gene: TRBV2
j_gene: TRBJ1-2
CDR3nt: TGTGCCAGCCGGCGGGACAGCAACTATGGCTACACCTTC
CDR3aa: CASRRDSNYGYTF

d_gene: -
abundance: -
v_gene: TRBV30
j_gene: TRBJ2-2
CDR3nt: TGTGCCTGGAGAACAAGCTATCCCGGGGAGCTGTTTTTT
CDR3aa: CAWRTSYPGELFF

d_gene: -
abundance: -
v_gene: TRBV21-1
j_gene: TRBJ2-3
CDR3nt: TGTGCCAGCAGTCCCCACGCCGGTACGCAGTATTTT
CDR3aa: CASSPHAGTQYF

d_gene: -
abundance: -
v_gene: TRBV7-8
j_gene: TRBJ2-7
CDR3nt: TGTGCCAGCAGAGACACCACGGCCACTAACGAGCAGTACTTC
CDR3aa: CASRDTTATNEQYF

d_gene: -
abundance: -
v_gene: TRBV30
j_gene: TRBJ2-2
CDR3nt: TGTGCCTGGAGTGCTGGGGGACCAAACACCGGGAAGCTGTTTTTT
CDR3aa: CAWSAGGPNTGKLFF

d_gene: TRBD2
abundance: -
v_gene: TRBV7-3
j_gene: TRBJ2-5
CDR3nt: TGTGCCAGCAGCCTGACTAGCGGGGGTCTGGAGACCCAGTACTTC
CDR3aa: CASSLTSGGLETQYF

d_gene: TRBD1
abundance: -
v_gene: TRBV19
j_gene: TRBJ1-6
CDR3nt: TGTGCCAGTAGTATACGCTCGGGACAGGGGGTTGGTTCACCCCTCCACTTT
CDR3aa: CASSIRSGQGVGSPLHF

d_gene: -
abundance: -
v_gene: TRBV1
j_gene: TRBJ1-1
CDR3nt: TGCACCAGCAGTCAAGGGGGCCGACTCATGAACACTGAAGCTTTCTTT
CDR3aa: CTSSQGGRLMNTEAFF

d_gene: -
abundance: -
v_gene: TRBV6-6
j_gene: TRBJ1-2
CDR3nt: TGTGCCAGCAGTTACTCGTCGGGGGCGTATGGCTACACCTTC
CDR3aa: CASSYSSGAYGYTF

d_gene: TRBD1
abundance: many
v_gene: TRBV9
j_gene: TRBJ2-5
CDR3nt: TGTGCCAGCAGCGTAACTACCTCAGGGGGTTTGGAGACCCAGTACTTC
CDR3aa: CASSVTTSGGLETQYF

d_gene: TRBD2
abundance: -
v_gene: TRBV5-1
j_gene: TRBJ2-7
CDR3nt: TGCGCCAGCAGCTTGGCCGATCGGACTAGCGGGTCCTCCTACGAGCAGTACTTC
CDR3aa: CASSLADRTSGSSYEQYF

d_gene: -
abundance: -
v_gene: TRBV10-2
j_gene: TRBJ2-7
CDR3nt: TGCGCCAGCAGTGAAGGGCAGGGGGGCCCCTACGAGCAGTACTTC
CDR3aa: CASSEGQGGPYEQYF

d_gene: -
abundance: -
v_gene: TRBV19
j_gene: TRBJ2-3
CDR3nt: TGTGCCAGTAGTATTGGGTCAGGCACAGATACGCAGTATTTT
CDR3aa: CASSIGSGTDTQYF

d_gene: -
abundance: -
v_gene: TRBV6-5
j_gene: TRBJ2-1
CDR3nt: TGTGCCAGCAGTTACGAGGCAGACAATGAGCAGTTCTTC
CDR3aa: CASSYEADNEQFF

d_gene: -
abundance: few
v_gene: TRBV28
j_gene: TRBJ2-7
CDR3nt: TGTGCCAGCAGTAGCCTCGACAGGCGGTACGAGCAGTACTTC
CDR3aa: CASSSLDRRYEQYF

d_gene: -
abundance: -
v_gene: TRBV27
j_gene: TRBJ2-7
CDR3nt: TGTGCCAGCAGTTTAATTACGGATGGTCGCGAGCAGTACTTC
CDR3aa: CASSLITDGREQYF

d_gene: -
abundance: many
v_gene: TRBV4-1
j_gene: TRBJ2-2
CDR3nt: TGCGCCAGCAGCCAACGACAGGGAGGGAACACCGGGGAGCTGTTTTTT
CDR3aa: CASSQRQGGNTGELFF

d_gene: -
abundance: -
v_gene: TRBV29-1
j_gene: TRBJ2-7
CDR3nt: TGCAGCGTTGGCGACTACCCCTTGTTCGAGCAGTACTTC
CDR3aa: CSVGDYPLFEQYF

d_gene: TRBD2
abundance: -
v_gene: TRBV5-1
j_gene: TRBJ2-3
CDR3nt: TGCGCCAGCAGCTTGGGACTAGCGGCCACCACAGATACGCAGTATTTT
CDR3aa: CASSLGLAATTDTQYF

d_gene: TRBD1
abundance: once
v_gene: TRBV18
j_gene: TRBJ1-6
CDR3nt: TGTGCCAGCTCATTGCAGGGGGGCAATTCACCCCTCCACTTT
CDR3aa: CASSLQGGNSPLHF

d_gene: TRBD2
abundance: -
v_gene: TRBV2
j_gene: TRBJ2-5
CDR3nt: TGTGCCAGCAATAGACTAGCGGGAGTCGTGGAGACCCAGTACTTC
CDR3aa: CASNRLAGVVETQYF

d_gene: -
abundance: -
v_gene: TRBV28
j_gene: TRBJ1-2
CDR3nt: TGTGCCAGCAGTTTAATTGGGGTAGGAGGGACCTATGGCTACACCTTC
CDR3aa: CASSLIGVGGTYGYTF

d_gene: -
abundance: -
v_gene: TRBV27
j_gene: TRBJ2-7
CDR3nt: TGTGCCAGCAGGAAACGGGGCTCCTACGAGCAGTACTTC
CDR3aa: CASRKRGSYEQYF

d_gene: -
abundance: -
v_gene: TRBV28
j_gene: TRBJ1-2
CDR3nt: TGTGCCAGCAGGGGGACAAGCCCTAACTATGGCTACACCTTC
CDR3aa: CASRGTSPNYGYTF

d_gene: -
abundance: -
v_gene: TRBV28
j_gene: TRBJ2-7
CDR3nt: TGTGCCAGCAGTCTCCGGGGCCCCCTCTCCTACGAGCAGTACTTC
CDR3aa: CASSLRGPLSYEQYF

d_gene: -
abundance: -
v_gene: TRBV9
j_gene: TRBJ1-2
CDR3nt: TGTGCCAGCAGCGACCGCGGGGCGGTCGTCGGCTACACCTTC
CDR3aa: CASSDRGAVVGYTF

d_gene: -
abundance: -
v_gene: TRBV7-2
j_gene: TRBJ2-3
CDR3nt: TGTGCCAGCAGCTTATTGGCGACAATTATCGCATCTAGCACAGATACGCAGTATTTT
CDR3aa: CASSLLATIIASSTDTQYF

d_gene: -
abundance: once
v_gene: TRBV10-3
j_gene: TRBJ2-7
CDR3nt: TGTGCCATCAGTGAGTCTCGTGGGGCTACCTACGAGCAGTACTTC
CDR3aa: CAISESRGATYEQYF

d_gene: TRBD1
abundance: few
v_gene: TRBV6-1
j_gene: TRBJ2-7
CDR3nt: TGTGCCAGCAGTGGACAGGGGGTAGGGGTCGGCGACGAGCAGTACTTC
CDR3aa: CASSGQGVGVGDEQYF

d_gene: -
abundance: -
v_gene: TRBV7-2
j_gene: TRBJ2-2
CDR3nt: TGTGCCAGCAGCCTCTGGGGGTTACTTCAGAACACCGGGGAGCTGTTTTTT
CDR3aa: CASSLWGLLQNTGELFF

d_gene: -
abundance: -
v_gene: TRBV5-1
j_gene: TRBJ2-5
CDR3nt: TGCGCCAGCAGCTCCGACTGGGTCGGGGAGACCCAGTACTTC
CDR3aa: CASSSDWVGETQYF

d_gene: -
abundance: -
v_gene: TRBV5-8
j_gene: TRBJ2-7
CDR3nt: TGTGCCAGCCCCTGGGGGAATTCCCACGAGCAGTACTTC
CDR3aa: CASPWGNSHEQYF

d_gene: -
abundance: -
v_gene: TRBV7-8
j_gene: TRBJ1-2
CDR3nt: TGTGCCAGCAGCCCCGACAGGACCTATGGCTACACCTTC
CDR3aa: CASSPDRTYGYTF

d_gene: -
abundance: -
v_gene: TRBV28
j_gene: TRBJ1-2
CDR3nt: TGTGCCAGCAAGGAGGCCCTGGGTAACTATGGCTACACCTTC
CDR3aa: CASKEALGNYGYTF